Presented here are 27 T cell receptor beta chains from one specimen sequenced in a study of control samples from healthy donors and cancer patients. Profiled with immunoSEQ multiplex PCR; TCRdb holds only in-frame clones, not every one. The sample includes around 53,000 clones, roughly nine tenths of them seen just once. The material sequenced was PBMCs. The origin of the receptors is a man aged 55 to 70 with head and neck cancer.

The V and J genes are TRBV6-5 and TRBJ2-7; 9 nucleotides match TRBD1. This CDR3 spans 14 amino acids. Germline V gene lookup returns CDR1 MNHEY and CDR2 SVGAGI. V lost 4 bases, J lost 2 bases, and 3 bases stayed unmatched. In DNA, the CDR3 is TGTGCCAGCAGTTCAGACAGGGGGGCCTACGAGCAGTACTTC. Protein sequence: CASSSDRGAYEQYF.

V gene TRBV28 combines with J gene TRBJ2-7; D gene ambiguous. Looked up from germline, CDR1 is MDHEN and CDR2 is SYDVKM. The CDR3 sequence is 12 residues long. Deletions cut 3 bases from V and 3 bases from J, with 6 bases between. The CDR3 nucleotides read TGTGCCAGCAGTTTGGTCCGCTACGAGCAGTACTTC. Protein product: CASSLVRYEQYF.

V and J are TRBV5-4 and TRBJ2-7, with 12 bases matching TRBD2. Germline V CDR1 and CDR2: SGHNT, YYREEE (reference sequence). V shed 0 bases, J shed 2 bases, and the junction held 0 bases outside the gene matches. The CDR3 is made up of 15 amino acids. This chain's CDR3 is CASSLASGRAYEQYF. In DNA, the CDR3 is TGTGCCAGCAGCTTGGCTAGCGGGAGGGCCTACGAGCAGTACTTC. Based on the CDR3 plus reference TRBV5-4 and TRBJ2-7, the full variable domain is ETGVTQSPTHLIKTRGQQVTLRCSSQSGHNTVSWYQQALGQGPQFIFQYYREEENGRGNFPPRFSGLQFPNYSSELNVNALELDDSALYLCASSLASGRAYEQYFGPGTRLTVT.

The chain combines TRBV3-1 (or the pseudogene TRBV3-2) with TRBJ1-2, with D tentatively TRBD1 (6 bases). There are 16 residues in the CDR3. The ends were cut back, 1 base at V and 4 bases at J, with 16 bases in the middle. The germline gives CDR1 LGHDT, CDR2 YNNKEL (reference sequence). The CDR3 sequence is CASSQGTAKVTYGYTF. CDR3 sequence (DNA): TGTGCCAGCAGCCAAGGGACAGCCAAAGTCACCTATGGCTACACCTTC.

The chain uses TRBV5-4 and TRBJ2-3; 7 bases are a match to TRBD2. The germline V gene has CDR1 SGHNT and CDR2 YYREEE (reference sequence). V lost 5 bases, J lost 2 bases, and 8 bases stayed unmatched. This CDR3 is 15 amino acids long. CDR3: CASSIGGGATDTQYF. CDR3 nucleotides: TGTGCCAGCAGTATTGGGGGGGGAGCCACAGATACGCAGTATTTT.

The J gene is TRBJ1-1, the V gene TRBV6-4; D might be TRBD1 (5 bases). V was pared by 4 bases and J by 3 bases, with 9 bases between. CDR3 size: 13 residues. The germline CDR1 and CDR2 sequences are MRHNA and SNTAGT. Here the CDR3 reads CASSAQVDTEAFF. In nucleotides, the CDR3 is TGTGCCAGCAGTGCACAGGTGGACACTGAAGCTTTCTTT.

The chain recombines TRBV27 with TRBJ1-5; D is ambiguous. Germline assignment: CDR1 MNHEY and CDR2 SMNVEV (reference sequence). The CDR3 extends over 15 amino acids. Trimming removed 4 bases at V and 9 bases at J, with 19 bases between. CDR3 in amino acids: CASSYLEPSRGPQHF. In nucleotides, the CDR3 is TGTGCCAGCAGTTACCTTGAACCTTCCCGCGGGCCCCAGCATTTT.

This clone was observed a few times. V usage is TRBV7-8 and J usage is TRBJ2-1, with 8 bases that match TRBD2. The length of the CDR3 is 17 residues. CDR1 and CDR2 from the germline V gene are SGHVS and FQNEAQ. The junction had 11 bases not matched to a gene; V was cut back by 5 bases and J by 2 bases. The CDR3 loop is CASSPRGGTATYNEQFF. CDR3 DNA sequence: TGTGCCAGCAGCCCCCGGGGGGGGACGGCCACCTACAATGAGCAGTTCTTC.

The chain carries TRBV2 and TRBJ2-7, with D possibly being TRBD1 (5 bases). V lost 6 bases, J lost 1 base, and 10 bases lay in between. The germline CDR1 and CDR2 sequences are SNHLY and FYNNEI. The CDR3 has 13 amino acids. Here the CDR3 DNA reads TGTGCCAGCAGCCCGCAGGGATCCTACGAGCAGTACTTC. Protein: CASSPQGSYEQYF.

V gene TRBV19 combines with J gene TRBJ2-7; 7 bases match TRBD2. The junction had 14 bases not matched to a gene; V was cut back by 5 bases and J by 4 bases. The CDR3 consists of 16 residues. In germline, CDR1 is LNHDA, CDR2 SQIVND (reference sequence). CDR3 residues: CASSVSSASGQYEQYF. The CDR3 DNA reads as TGTGCCAGTAGTGTCAGTTCGGCTAGCGGCCAATACGAGCAGTACTTC.

This clone turned up a few times. The V call is TRBV5-4, the J call TRBJ2-5, with a weak D call TRBD1 (6 bases). With 4 bases removed from V and 3 bases from J, the gap between germline ends came to 13 bases. Germline CDR1 is SGHNT and CDR2 is YYREEE (reference sequence). The CDR3 covers 14 residues. The CDR3 here is CASSAQGSEETQYF. The CDR3 DNA is TGTGCCAGCAGCGCTCAGGGGAGTGAAGAGACCCAGTACTTC.

V is TRBV28 and J is TRBJ1-4; D remains unclear. Germline V lookup: CDR1 MDHEN, CDR2 SYDVKM. V lost 6 bases to trimming and J lost 8 bases, with 16 bases between them. The CDR3 length is 14 residues. The CDR3 sequence is CASRKGFEGEKLFF. In nucleotides, the CDR3 is TGTGCCAGCAGGAAAGGCTTCGAGGGCGAAAAACTGTTTTTT.

Comments on this clone: Other DNA sequences in this sample translate to the same CDR3. The chain recombines TRBV27 with TRBJ2-5; 7 positions match TRBD1. The CDR3 sequence is 14 residues long. V trimming: 3 bases; J trimming: 0 bases; junction bases outside the gene matches: 1. CDR1 and CDR2 from the germline V gene are MNHEY and SMNVEV (reference sequence). The CDR3: CASSLGQYQETQYF. In nucleotides, the CDR3 is TGTGCCAGCAGTTTGGGACAGTACCAAGAGACCCAGTACTTC.

The chain combines TRBV19 with TRBJ1-1; D is ambiguous. This CDR3 contains 15 residues. V was trimmed by 3 bases and J by 0 bases, leaving 11 bases between them. The V gene's germline CDR1 is LNHDA and CDR2 SQIVND (reference sequence). CDR3 DNA: TGTGCCAGTAGTATGGGAAGAAGATTGAACACTGAAGCTTTCTTT. Its translation: CASSMGRRLNTEAFF. The full variable domain, rest sourced from reference TRBV19 and TRBJ1-1, is DGGITQSPKYLFRKEGQNVTLSCEQNLNHDAMYWYRQDPGQGLRLIYYSQIVNDFQKGDIAEGYSVSREKKESFPLTVTSAQKNPTAFYLCASSMGRRLNTEAFFGQGTRLTVV.

V usage is TRBV6-5 and J usage is TRBJ2-3; D remains ambiguous. Trimming took 0 bases from V and 6 from J, leaving 16 bases between them. The CDR3 is 16 amino acids. The V gene's germline CDR1 is MNHEY and CDR2 SVGAGI. CDR3: CASSYSHYPVTDTQYF. The CDR3 DNA is TGTGCCAGCAGTTACTCCCACTATCCCGTGACGGATACGCAGTATTTT.

The chain combines TRBV18 with TRBJ2-4; 9 bases align to TRBD1. J gave up 0 bases and V 4 bases, and 16 bases lay outside the gene matches. This CDR3 contains 20 residues. Germline V gene lookup returns CDR1 KGHSH and CDR2 LQKENI. The CDR3 region is CASSHTPTGGQILAKNIQYF. CDR3 coding DNA: TGTGCCAGCTCACACACCCCGACAGGGGGGCAGATTTTAGCCAAAAACATTCAGTACTTC.

The V and J genes are TRBV28 and TRBJ2-1; weak D call: TRBD1 (5 bases). Germline CDR1 and CDR2: MDHEN and SYDVKM. V lost 3 bases and J lost 6, with 15 bases in between. The CDR3 runs 15 residues. DNA for the CDR3: TGTGCCAGCAGTTTTCGACAGTATACATCCAATGAGCAGTTCTTC. Encoded protein: CASSFRQYTSNEQFF. The variable domain in full, with the rest retrieved from reference TRBV28 and TRBJ2-1, is DVKVTQSSRYLVKRTGEKVFLECVQDMDHENMFWYRQDPGLGLRLIYFSYDVKMKEKGDIPEGYSVSREKKERFSLILESASTNQTSMYLCASSFRQYTSNEQFFGPGTRLTVL.

The CDR3 reads CASSLSYGSPGGELFF. The CDR3 bases are TGTGCCAGCAGTTTATCGTACGGGTCCCCGGGCGGGGAGCTGTTTTTT. The rearrangement uses TRBV27 and TRBJ2-2; D gene unclear. Germline CDR1 is MNHEY and CDR2 is SMNVEV (reference sequence). The length of the CDR3 is 16 residues. Trimming shortened V by 0 bases and J by 7 bases, and 15 bases separated the two germline ends.

The J gene is TRBJ1-5, the V gene TRBV9; D remains ambiguous. The CDR3 extends over 11 amino acids. Trimming left V 6 bases short and J 5 bases short, with 6 bases between. CDR1 is SGDLS and CDR2 is YYNGEE in the germline V gene. DNA of the CDR3: TGTGCCAGCAACAATTATCAGCCCCAGCATTTT. Its protein product is CASNNYQPQHF.

The gene calls are TRBV6-1 and TRBJ2-5; TRBD1 or TRBD2 may be the D gene (5 bases each). Germline assignment: CDR1 MNHNS and CDR2 SASEGT. V was shortened by 0 bases and J by 5 bases, with 16 bases between the two germline ends. The CDR3 is 16 amino acids. The CDR3 protein is CASSEAPELAGETQYF. DNA for the CDR3: TGTGCCAGCAGTGAAGCGCCCGAGCTAGCAGGGGAGACCCAGTACTTC.

V is TRBV28 and J is TRBJ1-5, with no clear D. Germline CDR1 MDHEN, CDR2 SYDVKM. The germline V and J ends were trimmed by 3 bases and 5 bases, with 11 bases remaining between them. This CDR3 region has 14 residues. CDR3: CASSFPSLDQPQHF. CDR3 DNA sequence: TGTGCCAGCAGTTTCCCCTCTCTCGATCAGCCCCAGCATTTT.

This chain uses TRBV11-2 with TRBJ1-1, with D unclear. Germline lookup yields CDR1 SGHAT and CDR2 FQNNGV. The CDR3 loop spans 15 amino acids. V lost 1 base and J 4 bases, leaving 13 bases between the germline ends. This CDR3 reads CASSLVTVGVTEAFF. The CDR3 nucleotides read TGTGCCAGCAGCTTAGTAACCGTTGGAGTCACTGAAGCTTTCTTT.

The chain combines TRBV28 with TRBJ1-5; weak D call: TRBD1 (6 bases). Germline V CDR1 and CDR2: MDHEN, SYDVKM. V dropped 2 bases and J dropped 9 bases, with 14 bases sitting between them. There are 14 residues in the CDR3. The CDR3 protein is CASSLGQSLRPQHF. In nucleotides, the CDR3 is TGTGCCAGCAGTTTAGGACAGTCCCTAAGGCCCCAGCATTTT.

This rearrangement joins TRBV5-4 to TRBJ2-5, with D perhaps TRBD1 or TRBD2 (6 bases each). Germline V gives CDR1 SGHNT, CDR2 YYREEE (reference sequence). V shed 0 bases and J shed 10 bases, with 16 bases lying between them. The CDR3 length is 14 residues. The CDR3 region is CASSLDYGGQLQYF. CDR3 nucleotides: TGTGCCAGCAGCTTGGATTACGGGGGACAACTCCAGTACTTC.

J is TRBJ2-1 and V is TRBV6-6, with 10 positions matching TRBD2. This CDR3 comprises 14 residues. Germline V gives CDR1 MNHNY, CDR2 SVGAGI (reference sequence). The V segment lost 6 bases and the J segment 7 bases; nucleotides outside the gene matches: 6. The CDR3 protein is CASSPRAGGNEQFF. For the CDR3, the DNA is TGTGCCAGCAGCCCTAGAGCGGGAGGGAATGAGCAGTTCTTC.

The J gene is TRBJ1-5, the V gene TRBV19; 12 bases line up with TRBD1. V lost 4 bases to trimming and J lost 4 bases; unmatched junction nucleotides: 8. The CDR3 is 17 residues long. The V gene's germline CDR1 is LNHDA and CDR2 SQIVND (reference sequence). In nucleotides, the CDR3 is TGTGCCAGTAGTAAGGGACAGGGGGCTCTAACAAATCAGCCCCAGCATTTT. Translating gives CASSKGQGALTNQPQHF.

The chain is built from TRBV7-3 and TRBJ2-4; no clear D. Looked up from germline, CDR1 is SGHTA and CDR2 is FQGTGA. Trimming left V 2 bases short and J 8 bases short, with 19 bases between. The CDR3 extends over 16 amino acids. CDR3 coding DNA: TGTGCCAGCAGCTTAGAACGTACAATAGGAAGGGACATTCAGTACTTC. Its translation is CASSLERTIGRDIQYF.